This T cell receptor beta chain was found in a study of cytomegalovirus exposure and HLA in healthy donors. Findings of the study overall: Reportedly, diagnosis of cytomegalovirus status by the classifier showed high specificity and sensitivity.

The CDR3 loop spans 17 amino acids. Germline-derived CDR1 and CDR2 are ENHRY and SYGVKD. With respect to this clone: Its antigen is unknown. At one end, the junction sequence differs from germline, possibly due to a read error.

Profiling relied on immunoSEQ multiplex PCR, and the TCRdb table lists in-frame clones only, not all of them. Of 100,000 or so clones listed, roughly 87% were seen once; the top ten hold less than 7.5%. The receptor's source is a man aged 18 to 29 in good health and CMV-seropositive. This rearrangement joins TRBV10-3 to TRBJ2-2; 12 bases line up with TRBD1. Input material: PBMCs. The CDR3 loop reads CASSYLAGQGAVGELFF. The CDR3 region has the DNA TGTGCCAGCAGTTACCTGGCGGGACAGGGGGCGGTCGGGGAGCTGTTTTTT.